Each of the 15 T cell receptor beta chains below was sequenced from the same sample in a study of T-cell memory formation after mild COVID-19. Via MiXCR, TCRdb re-called the 5' RACE reads, giving one row per CDR3 protein. The sample records over 95,000 distinct CDR3 sequences, 22% being singletons. Material for sequencing was PBMCs or a T cell subset sorted from them (not recorded which). These receptors were obtained from a man in his late teens or twenties who had mild COVID-19 (a few samples of this study predate the infection). Cell type and time point are not known.

In this sample, this clonotype turned up a few times. The chain employs TRBV12-3 or TRBV12-4 and TRBJ2-4, with TRBD1 matching over 7 bases. With V trimmed by 5 bases and J by 14 bases, 6 bases remained unmatched. The CDR3 totals 11 residues. CDR3 loop: CASSTGQVKYF. DNA for the CDR3: TGTGCCAGCAGTACCGGACAGGTGAAGTACTTC.

In its sample, this clonotype was seen a few times. The chain recombines TRBV7-9 with TRBJ2-3; no clear D. The CDR3 runs 12 residues. Germline V gives CDR1 SEHNR, CDR2 FQNEAQ (reference sequence). Deletions cut 0 bases from V and 8 bases from J, with 6 bases between. CDR3 in amino acids: CASSLARPTQYF. The CDR3 region has the DNA TGTGCCAGCAGCTTAGCGAGGCCTACGCAGTATTTT.

The sample holds many counts of this clonotype. V gene TRBV7-2 combines with J gene TRBJ2-2; 7 bases are shared with TRBD1. The ends lost 3 bases at V and 0 bases at J; junction bases unmatched: 22. The CDR3 extends over 22 amino acids. Germline V gene lookup returns CDR1 SGHTA and CDR2 FQGNSA. CDR3 region: CASSFTSRRQGRISTNTGELFF. Written as DNA, the CDR3 is TGTGCCAGCAGCTTTACCTCTCGTCGACAGGGCCGAATATCAACGAACACCGGGGAGCTGTTTTTT.

J is TRBJ1-5 and V is TRBV10-2; D is perhaps TRBD1 (5 bases). Trimming took 3 bases from V and 6 from J, leaving 9 bases between them. The CDR3 consists of 13 residues. Germline lookup yields CDR1 WSHSY and CDR2 SAAADI. In DNA, the CDR3 is TGCGCCAGCAGTGAAGGGAGGGGTCAGCCCCAGCATTTT. It codes for CASSEGRGQPQHF.

The chain has TRBV3-1 and TRBJ1-1; D call uncertain. This CDR3 has 13 residues. V lost 2 bases and J 4 bases, leaving 8 bases between the germline ends. Germline V CDR1 and CDR2: LGHDT, YNNKEL (reference sequence). The CDR3 is CASSQQRFTEAFF. The CDR3 DNA reads as TGTGCCAGCAGCCAACAGAGGTTCACTGAAGCTTTCTTT.

V gene TRBV7-9 combines with J gene TRBJ1-2; 8 bases agree with TRBD1. This CDR3 is 15 amino acids long. The germline V gene has CDR1 SEHNR and CDR2 FQNEAQ (reference sequence). V lost 3 bases to trimming and J lost 2 bases; unmatched junction nucleotides: 5. The CDR3 protein is CASSFGTGLNYGYTF. The CDR3 DNA is TGTGCCAGCAGCTTCGGGACAGGTCTAAACTATGGCTACACCTTC.

The chain has TRBV6-6 and TRBJ2-1, with TRBD1 identical over 9 bases. The CDR3 sequence is 16 residues long. V lost 6 bases to trimming and J lost 3 bases; unmatched junction nucleotides: 9. Germline CDR1 is MNHNY and CDR2 is SVGAGI (reference sequence). For the CDR3, the DNA is TGTGCCAGCAGCCCAATTCCGGGACAGGGCTACAATGAGCAGTTCTTC. It encodes CASSPIPGQGYNEQFF.

Many counts were recorded for this clonotype. This sequence joins TRBV7-9 and TRBJ2-7; possibly TRBD1 or TRBD2 for D (6 bases each). The CDR3 sequence is 16 residues long. In germline, CDR1 is SEHNR, CDR2 FQNEAQ (reference sequence). V lost 5 bases and J lost 2, with 19 bases in between. The DNA for the CDR3 is TGTGCCAGCAGCCCGGGGGACCAGGGGTACCCCTACGAGCAGTACTTC. This gives the protein CASSPGDQGYPYEQYF.

This sequence joins TRBV4-3 and TRBJ2-3; the D gene is possibly TRBD2 (5 bases). V shed 1 base and J shed 1 base, with 9 bases lying between them. CDR3 length: 15 residues. Germline V lookup: CDR1 LGHNA, CDR2 YSLEER. CDR3 nucleotide sequence: TGCGCCAGCAGCCAAGCGGCGCGGGGCACAGATACGCAGTATTTT. Protein: CASSQAARGTDTQYF.

This clonotype turned up a few times. Here the CDR3 reads CASSYRGLNTGELFF. In DNA form, the CDR3 reads TGTGCCAGCAGTTACAGGGGTTTGAACACCGGGGAGCTGTTTTTT. The gene calls are TRBV28 and TRBJ2-2; TRBD1 matches at 7 bases. Germline V lookup: CDR1 MDHEN, CDR2 SYDVKM. The V gene end was trimmed by 4 bases and the J gene end by 1 base; junction bases not matched to a gene: 3. This CDR3 is built from 15 residues.

CDR3 nucleotides: TGTGCCAGCAGTTTTAGAAGGACCGGGGAGCTGTTTTTT. It is translated as CASSFRRTGELFF. The gene calls are TRBV6-2 or TRBV6-3 and TRBJ2-2; D gene unclear. The CDR3 loop spans 13 amino acids. Per germline, CDR1 MNHEY and CDR2 SVGEGT. Trimming pared 4 bases from V and 5 bases from J, leaving 8 bases between.

The chain has TRBV10-2 and TRBJ2-3; TRBD2 aligns across 8 bases. This CDR3 spans 15 amino acids. The V gene's germline CDR1 is WSHSY and CDR2 SAAADI. The trim removed 6 bases at V and 2 bases at J, leaving 7 bases unmatched. The CDR3 coding sequence is TGCGCCAGCAGAATCGGAGGACTAGCCACAGATACGCAGTATTTT. It codes for CASRIGGLATDTQYF.

This clonotype appeared a few times. The gene calls are TRBV3-2 and TRBJ2-5. TRBV3-2 is assigned pseudogene status. The CDR3 is 11 residues long. The CDR3 DNA is TGTGCCAGCAGCCAAGAAGAGACCCAGTACTTC. This gives the protein CASSQEETQYF.

A few counts support this clonotype. The rearrangement links TRBV15 to TRBJ2-3; tentatively, D is TRBD2 (6 bases). Trimming stripped 8 bases from V and 8 bases from J, with 11 bases between. This CDR3 has 11 residues. Germline values: CDR1 LNHNV, CDR2 YYDKDF (reference sequence). The CDR3 is CATAGLGTQYF. CDR3 sequence (DNA): TGTGCCACCGCGGGACTGGGTACGCAGTATTTT.

This clonotype was seen a handful of times. V and J are TRBV6-2 or TRBV6-3 and TRBJ2-3; D ambiguous. Trimming removed 5 bases from V and 4 bases from J, with 7 bases in between. Germline values: CDR1 MNHEY, CDR2 SVGEGT. The CDR3 sequence is 12 residues long. The CDR3 loop reads CASSRPSDTQYF. The DNA for the CDR3 is TGTGCCAGCAGTCGGCCCTCAGATACGCAGTATTTT.